These T cell receptor beta chains were read from a single sample in a study of radiotherapy plus CTLA-4 blockade in lung cancer. Clones were read by immunoSEQ multiplex PCR, and TCRdb kept only the in-frame ones, dropping some. Of more than 30,000 clones in the sample, roughly four fifths were seen once. The sample consisted of peripheral blood, taken from a patient treated with radiotherapy plus ipilimumab. Receptors were obtained from a human donor with non-small cell lung cancer that progressed on radiotherapy plus ipilimumab. CDR3s include the opening cysteine and the closing phenylalanine or tryptophan. A D gene is named only where the DNA matches it firmly. Some rows mark clone size as missing; the rest say once, few, many or name a class of expanded clone.

j_call: TRBJ2-7; d_call: TRBD1; v_call: TRBV7-6; clone_size: .; cdr3_nt: TGTGCCAGCAGCTCGGGACAGCTCCCGTACGAGCAGTACTTC; cdr3_aa: CASSSGQLPYEQYF
j_call: TRBJ1-2; d_call: TRBD1; v_call: TRBV4-2; clone_size: .; cdr3_nt: TGTGCCAGCAGCCAAGGGGACAGAGGAAAACTATACGGCTACACCTTC; cdr3_aa: CASSQGDRGKLYGYTF
j_call: TRBJ1-1; d_call: .; v_call: TRBV19; clone_size: .; cdr3_nt: TGTGCCAGTAGTGTTTTAGACAGGAGGAACACTGAAGCTTTCTTT; cdr3_aa: CASSVLDRRNTEAFF
j_call: TRBJ2-3; d_call: TRBD1; v_call: TRBV7-9; clone_size: .; cdr3_nt: TGTGCCAGCAGCTTCAAGGGGGCTTCCACAGATACGCAGTATTTT; cdr3_aa: CASSFKGASTDTQYF
j_call: TRBJ2-5; d_call: TRBD2; v_call: TRBV9; clone_size: .; cdr3_nt: TGTGCCAGCACCAAGACTAGCGGGGGAGATTACCAAGAGACCCAGTACTTC; cdr3_aa: CASTKTSGGDYQETQYF
j_call: TRBJ2-4; d_call: .; v_call: TRBV4-2; clone_size: .; cdr3_nt: TGTGCCAGCAGCCAAGACGAGGATGGGGCCTTAGCCAAAAACATTCAGTACTTC; cdr3_aa: CASSQDEDGALAKNIQYF
j_call: TRBJ2-5; d_call: .; v_call: TRBV28; clone_size: .; cdr3_nt: TGTGCCAGCAGTTTAGCCCTGGAGCAGTACTTC; cdr3_aa: CASSLALEQYF
j_call: TRBJ1-6; d_call: TRBD1; v_call: TRBV7-9; clone_size: .; cdr3_nt: TGTGCCAGCACCCCGACAGGGGTCAATTCACCCCTCCACTTT; cdr3_aa: CASTPTGVNSPLHF
j_call: TRBJ2-5; d_call: .; v_call: TRBV9; clone_size: .; cdr3_nt: TGTGCCAGCAGCTCCCAAGGGGGGGCCGGGACCCAGTACTTC; cdr3_aa: CASSSQGGAGTQYF
j_call: TRBJ1-5; d_call: .; v_call: TRBV9; clone_size: .; cdr3_nt: TGTGCCAGCAGCGTAGATGAGGGTCAGCCCCAGCATTTT; cdr3_aa: CASSVDEGQPQHF
j_call: TRBJ1-6; d_call: TRBD1; v_call: TRBV5-1; clone_size: .; cdr3_nt: TGCGCCAGCAGTTGGGGACAGAGTAATTCACCCCTCCACTTT; cdr3_aa: CASSWGQSNSPLHF
j_call: TRBJ2-3; d_call: TRBD2; v_call: TRBV15; clone_size: .; cdr3_nt: TGTGCCACCAGCAGAGATGGCCTAGCGGGCACAGATACGCAGTATTTT; cdr3_aa: CATSRDGLAGTDTQYF
j_call: TRBJ2-1; d_call: .; v_call: TRBV9; clone_size: few; cdr3_nt: TGTGCCAGCAGCCCAGCCGGGACACTTATCGGGAATGAGCAGTTCTTC; cdr3_aa: CASSPAGTLIGNEQFF
j_call: TRBJ1-1; d_call: .; v_call: TRBV14; clone_size: .; cdr3_nt: TGTGCCAGCAGCCAAGATCGAGGCGCGTTACCCACTGAAGCTTTCTTT; cdr3_aa: CASSQDRGALPTEAFF
j_call: TRBJ1-4; d_call: TRBD1; v_call: TRBV7-9; clone_size: .; cdr3_nt: TGTGCCAGCAGCTTAGAGGGACAGGGGATTAAAAAACTGTTTTTT; cdr3_aa: CASSLEGQGIKKLFF
j_call: TRBJ1-4; d_call: TRBD1; v_call: TRBV6-1; clone_size: .; cdr3_nt: TGTGCCAGCAGTGAAGGGACAGGGGGGCCTAATGAAAAACTGTTTTTT; cdr3_aa: CASSEGTGGPNEKLFF
j_call: TRBJ1-2; d_call: TRBD1; v_call: TRBV5-4; clone_size: .; cdr3_nt: TGTGCCAGCAGCTCGCCAGGACAGGGGTATGGCTACACCTTC; cdr3_aa: CASSSPGQGYGYTF
j_call: TRBJ1-5; d_call: .; v_call: TRBV7-8; clone_size: .; cdr3_nt: TGTGCCAGCAGCTCGGGGGGGAGGACGGCAAATCAGCCCCAGCATTTT; cdr3_aa: CASSSGGRTANQPQHF
j_call: TRBJ2-7; d_call: TRBD1; v_call: TRBV27; clone_size: .; cdr3_nt: TGTGCCAGCCGAACTCCCGGGACAGGGACCTACGAGCAGTACTTC; cdr3_aa: CASRTPGTGTYEQYF
j_call: TRBJ1-1; d_call: .; v_call: TRBV18; clone_size: .; cdr3_nt: TGTGCCAGCTCACTGCGGGTTTCCACTGAAGCTTTCTTT; cdr3_aa: CASSLRVSTEAFF
j_call: TRBJ1-2; d_call: TRBD1; v_call: TRBV18; clone_size: few; cdr3_nt: TGTGCCAGCTACACCGGGACAGGAGTCTATGGCTACACCTTC; cdr3_aa: CASYTGTGVYGYTF
j_call: TRBJ1-1; d_call: .; v_call: TRBV14; clone_size: .; cdr3_nt: TGTGCCAGCCCCCAAAGGGGAACACGGGAGGACACTGAAGCTTTCTTT; cdr3_aa: CASPQRGTREDTEAFF
j_call: TRBJ1-5; d_call: .; v_call: TRBV6-5; clone_size: .; cdr3_nt: TGTGCCAGCAGATCCAATTCGGGTCAGCCCCAGCATTTT; cdr3_aa: CASRSNSGQPQHF
j_call: TRBJ2-3; d_call: TRBD2; v_call: TRBV9; clone_size: .; cdr3_nt: TGTGCCAGCAGCGCCCGCGGCTTAGCGGGGGGGCAGACAGATACGCAGTATTTT; cdr3_aa: CASSARGLAGGQTDTQYF
j_call: TRBJ2-1; d_call: TRBD2; v_call: TRBV7-2; clone_size: .; cdr3_nt: TGTGCCAGCTTTCGACAGGGACTAGCGGGGGCGTACAATGAGCAGTTCTTC; cdr3_aa: CASFRQGLAGAYNEQFF
j_call: TRBJ2-7; d_call: TRBD2; v_call: TRBV6-1; clone_size: .; cdr3_nt: TGTGCCAGCAGTGAAGGTACGAGCGGGGCCTCCTACGAGCAGTACTTC; cdr3_aa: CASSEGTSGASYEQYF
j_call: TRBJ1-6; d_call: .; v_call: TRBV19; clone_size: once; cdr3_nt: TGTGCCAGTACTGCGGACAGAATTAATTCACCCCTCCACTTT; cdr3_aa: CASTADRINSPLHF
j_call: TRBJ2-5; d_call: .; v_call: TRBV18; clone_size: .; cdr3_nt: TGTGCCAGCTCACCACCCGGCGGGTGGGCCCAAGAGACCCAGTACTTC; cdr3_aa: CASSPPGGWAQETQYF
j_call: TRBJ2-5; d_call: TRBD2; v_call: TRBV2; clone_size: .; cdr3_nt: TGTGCCAGCAGCCGTAGCGGGGGAGTCCAAGAGACCCAGTACTTC; cdr3_aa: CASSRSGGVQETQYF
j_call: TRBJ2-2; d_call: TRBD2; v_call: TRBV5-1; clone_size: .; cdr3_nt: TGCGCCAGCAGCTTGGCCGAGCGGGGGGGCACCGGGGAGCTGTTTTTT; cdr3_aa: CASSLAERGGTGELFF
j_call: TRBJ2-7; d_call: .; v_call: TRBV19; clone_size: .; cdr3_nt: TGTGCCAGTAGTCCCGGTACGGCTAGCTTAGTTTACGAGCAGTATTTC; cdr3_aa: CASSPGTASLVYEQYF
j_call: TRBJ2-3; d_call: TRBD2; v_call: TRBV18; clone_size: .; cdr3_nt: TGTGCCAGCTCACCAGGACTAGCGGGCACAGATACGCAGTATTTT; cdr3_aa: CASSPGLAGTDTQYF
j_call: TRBJ2-7; d_call: TRBD2; v_call: TRBV10-3; clone_size: .; cdr3_nt: TGTGCCATCAGTGAGCCCACTAGCGTCTCCTACGAGCAGTACTTC; cdr3_aa: CAISEPTSVSYEQYF
j_call: TRBJ2-5; d_call: TRBD1; v_call: TRBV25-1; clone_size: .; cdr3_nt: TGTGCCAGCAGTGCCCGACAGGGTGGAGAGACCCAGTACTTC; cdr3_aa: CASSARQGGETQYF
j_call: TRBJ2-7; d_call: .; v_call: TRBV12-5; clone_size: .; cdr3_nt: TGTGCTAGTGGTTTGGTACTTGGAGGGCTTCCTTACGAGCAGTACTTC; cdr3_aa: CASGLVLGGLPYEQYF
j_call: TRBJ2-7; d_call: TRBD2; v_call: TRBV2; clone_size: .; cdr3_nt: TGTGCCAGCAGCCCCGGGACTAGCGGATACGAGCAGTACTTC; cdr3_aa: CASSPGTSGYEQYF